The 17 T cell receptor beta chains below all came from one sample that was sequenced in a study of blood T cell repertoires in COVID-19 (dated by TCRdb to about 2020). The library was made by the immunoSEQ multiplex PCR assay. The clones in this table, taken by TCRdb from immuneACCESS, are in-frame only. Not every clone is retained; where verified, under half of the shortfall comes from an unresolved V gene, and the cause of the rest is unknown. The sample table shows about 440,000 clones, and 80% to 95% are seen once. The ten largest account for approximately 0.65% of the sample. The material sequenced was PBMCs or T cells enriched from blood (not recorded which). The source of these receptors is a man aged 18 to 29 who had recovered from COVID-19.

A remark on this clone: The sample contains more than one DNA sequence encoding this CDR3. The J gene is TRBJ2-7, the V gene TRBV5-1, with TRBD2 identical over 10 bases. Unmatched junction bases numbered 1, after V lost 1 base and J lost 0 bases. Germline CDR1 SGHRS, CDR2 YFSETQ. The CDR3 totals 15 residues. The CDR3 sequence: CASSLSSGSSYEQYF. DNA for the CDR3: TGCGCCAGCAGCTTGTCTAGCGGGAGCTCCTACGAGCAGTACTTC.

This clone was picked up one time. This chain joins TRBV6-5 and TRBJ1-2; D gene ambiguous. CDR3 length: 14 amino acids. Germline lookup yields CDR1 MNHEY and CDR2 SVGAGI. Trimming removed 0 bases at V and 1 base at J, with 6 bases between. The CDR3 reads CASSYSRNNYGYTF. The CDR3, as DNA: TGTGCCAGCAGTTACTCGAGAAATAACTATGGCTACACCTTC.

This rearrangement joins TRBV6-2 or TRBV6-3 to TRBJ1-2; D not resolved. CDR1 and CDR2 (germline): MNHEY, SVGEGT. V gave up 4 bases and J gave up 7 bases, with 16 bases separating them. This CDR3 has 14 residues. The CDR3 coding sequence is TGTGCCAGCAGTTTGCTATCCGTTGAGGGTGGCTACACCTTC. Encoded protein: CASSLLSVEGGYTF.

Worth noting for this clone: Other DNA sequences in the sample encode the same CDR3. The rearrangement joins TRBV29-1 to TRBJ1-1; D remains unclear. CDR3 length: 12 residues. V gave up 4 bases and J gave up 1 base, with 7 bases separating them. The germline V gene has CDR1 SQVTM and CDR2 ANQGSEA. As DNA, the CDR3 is TGCAGCGTTGGATCCGGGAACACTGAAGCTTTCTTT. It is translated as CSVGSGNTEAFF.

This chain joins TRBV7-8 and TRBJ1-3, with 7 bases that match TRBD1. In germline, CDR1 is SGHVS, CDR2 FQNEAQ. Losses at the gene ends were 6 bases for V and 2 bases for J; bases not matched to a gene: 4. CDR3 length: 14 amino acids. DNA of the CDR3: TGTGCCAGCAGTACACAGGGGACTGGAAACACCATATATTTT. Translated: CASSTQGTGNTIYF.

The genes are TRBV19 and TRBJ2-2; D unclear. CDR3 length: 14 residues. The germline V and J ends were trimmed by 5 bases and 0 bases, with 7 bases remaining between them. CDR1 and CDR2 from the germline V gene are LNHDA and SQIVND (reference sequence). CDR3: CASSPQTNTGELFF. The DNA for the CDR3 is TGTGCCAGTAGTCCACAGACGAACACCGGGGAGCTGTTTTTT.

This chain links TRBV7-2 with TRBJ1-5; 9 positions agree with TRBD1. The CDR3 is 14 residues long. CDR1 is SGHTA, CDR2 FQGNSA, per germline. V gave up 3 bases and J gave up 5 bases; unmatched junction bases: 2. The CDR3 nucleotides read TGTGCCAGCAGCTTGGGACAGGGATATCAGCCCCAGCATTTT. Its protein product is CASSLGQGYQPQHF.

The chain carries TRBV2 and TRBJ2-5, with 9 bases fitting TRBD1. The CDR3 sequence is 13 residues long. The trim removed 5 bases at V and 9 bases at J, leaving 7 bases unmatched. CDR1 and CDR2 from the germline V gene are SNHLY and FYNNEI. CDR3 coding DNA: TGTGCCAGCAGTCCCACAGGGGGCTCGTCCCAGTACTTC. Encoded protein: CASSPTGGSSQYF. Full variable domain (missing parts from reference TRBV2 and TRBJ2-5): EPEVTQTPSHQVTQMGQEVILRCVPISNHLYFYWYRQILGQKVEFLVSFYNNEISEKSEIFDDQFSVERPDGSNFTLKIRSTKLEDSAMYFCASSPTGGSSQYFGPGTRLLVL.

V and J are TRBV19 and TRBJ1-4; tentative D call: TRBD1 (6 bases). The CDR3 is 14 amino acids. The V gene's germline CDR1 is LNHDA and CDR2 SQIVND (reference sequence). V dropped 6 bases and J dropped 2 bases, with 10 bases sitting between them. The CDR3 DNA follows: TGTGCCAGTAGGGCGCAGGGGACTAATGAAAAACTGTTTTTT. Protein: CASRAQGTNEKLFF.

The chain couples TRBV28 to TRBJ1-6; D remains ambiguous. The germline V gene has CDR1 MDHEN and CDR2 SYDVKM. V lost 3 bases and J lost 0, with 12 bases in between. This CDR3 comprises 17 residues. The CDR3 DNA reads TGTGCCAGCAGTTTTGGCGGTCAGAGCTCCTATAATTCACCCCTCCACTTT. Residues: CASSFGGQSSYNSPLHF.

The CDR3 nucleotides read TGTGCCATCAGGGAGGACAGGGACAATGAGCAGTTCTTC. It codes for CAIREDRDNEQFF. This rearrangement joins TRBV10-3 to TRBJ2-1; 8 bases agree with TRBD1. J gave up 5 bases and V 6 bases, and 3 bases lay outside the gene matches. Germline lookup yields CDR1 ENHRY and CDR2 SYGVKD. The CDR3 sequence is 13 residues long.

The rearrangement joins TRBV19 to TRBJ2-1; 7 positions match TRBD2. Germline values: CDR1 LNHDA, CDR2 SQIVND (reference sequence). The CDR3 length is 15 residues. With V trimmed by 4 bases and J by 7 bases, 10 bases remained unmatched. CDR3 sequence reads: CASSTTSGIINEQFF. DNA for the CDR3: TGTGCCAGTAGTACGACAAGCGGGATCATAAATGAGCAGTTCTTC.

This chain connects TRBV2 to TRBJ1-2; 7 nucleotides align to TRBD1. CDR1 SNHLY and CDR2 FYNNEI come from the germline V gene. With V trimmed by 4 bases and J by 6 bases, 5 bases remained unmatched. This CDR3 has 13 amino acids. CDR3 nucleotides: TGTGCCAGCAGTGTCGACAGGGTAAATGGCTACACCTTC. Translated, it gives CASSVDRVNGYTF.

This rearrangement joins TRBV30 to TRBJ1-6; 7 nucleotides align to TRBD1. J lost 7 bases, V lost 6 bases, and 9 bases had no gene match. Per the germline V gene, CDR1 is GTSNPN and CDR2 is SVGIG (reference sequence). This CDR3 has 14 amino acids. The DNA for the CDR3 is TGTGCCTGCCGAGGGGGCTCAAGGAATTCACCCCTCCACTTT. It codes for CACRGGSRNSPLHF.

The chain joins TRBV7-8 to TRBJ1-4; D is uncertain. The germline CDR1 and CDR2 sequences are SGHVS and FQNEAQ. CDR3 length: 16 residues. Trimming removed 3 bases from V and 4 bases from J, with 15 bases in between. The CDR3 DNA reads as TGTGCCAGCAGCTTCATATTCGCAGGAAATAATGAAAAACTGTTTTTT. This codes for CASSFIFAGNNEKLFF.

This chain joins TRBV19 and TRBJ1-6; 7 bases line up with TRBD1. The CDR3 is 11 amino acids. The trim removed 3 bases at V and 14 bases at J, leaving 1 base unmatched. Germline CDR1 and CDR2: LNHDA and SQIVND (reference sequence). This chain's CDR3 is CASSMTGTLHF. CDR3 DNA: TGTGCCAGTAGTATGACAGGGACCCTCCACTTT.

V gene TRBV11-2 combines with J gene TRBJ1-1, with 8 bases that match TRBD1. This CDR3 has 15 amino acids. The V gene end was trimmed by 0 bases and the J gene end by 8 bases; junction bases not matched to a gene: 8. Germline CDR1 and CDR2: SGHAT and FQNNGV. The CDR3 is CASSLDRTGHLEAFF. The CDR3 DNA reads TGTGCCAGCAGCTTAGATAGGACAGGGCACTTAGAAGCTTTCTTT. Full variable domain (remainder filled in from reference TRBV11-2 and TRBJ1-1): EAGVAQSPRYKIIEKRQSVAFWCNPISGHATLYWYQQILGQGPKLLIQFQNNGVVDDSQLPKDRFSAERLKGVDSTLKIQPAKLEDSAVYLCASSLDRTGHLEAFFGQGTRLTVV.